The 21 T cell receptor beta chains below were found in one sample sequenced in a study of blood T cells in healthy people across ages. The second PCR ran about 6 to 12 cycles with a sample-barcoded 5' primer and J-beta primers. TCRdb analysed the 5' RACE reads with MiXCR anew, one entry per CDR3 protein. The sample includes around 900,000 distinct CDR3 sequences, roughly 50% of them seen just once. Sample: blood. These receptors were collected from a woman aged 60-75 years in good health.

The rearrangement joins TRBV4-1 to TRBJ2-2; D ambiguous. This CDR3 is 15 amino acids long. Germline V gene data show CDR1 as MGHRA and CDR2 as YSYEKL. V gave up 4 bases and J gave up 0 bases, with 9 bases separating them. The CDR3 sequence: CASSPSLANTGELFF. The CDR3 DNA follows: TGCGCCAGCAGCCCCAGTCTCGCGAACACCGGGGAGCTGTTTTTT.

The chain has TRBV20-1 and TRBJ2-1, with a possible D match to TRBD1 (6 bases). The DNA matches TRBJ2-7 better at its end, which makes the J call doubtful. The germline gives CDR1 DFQATT, CDR2 SNEGSKA (reference sequence). CDR3 length: 14 residues. The CDR3 DNA sequence: TGCAGTGCTAGAGCTACCGACAGGTACAATGAGCAGTACTTC. This sequence encodes CSARATDRYNEQYF.

The V call is TRBV20-1, the J call TRBJ2-5, with TRBD1 matching over 10 bases. V was clipped by 0 bases and J by 3 bases; unmatched bases: 4. Germline V gives CDR1 DFQATT, CDR2 SNEGSKA (reference sequence). This CDR3 is built from 15 residues. DNA for the CDR3: TGCAGTGCTAGAGACCCGGGACAGGGGAAAGAGACCCAGTACTTC. Residues: CSARDPGQGKETQYF.

This clonotype was counted between two and nine times. The V and J genes are TRBV7-8 and TRBJ2-7; possibly TRBD1 for D (7 bases). Germline V gene sequence: CDR1 SGHVS, CDR2 FQNEAQ. CDR3 size: 16 residues. The V and J ends lost 4 bases and 4 bases respectively, with 20 bases between them. The CDR3 protein is CASSSGGRQGNYEQYF. The CDR3 bases are TGTGCCAGCAGCTCTGGGGGGAGACAGGGCAATTACGAGCAGTACTTC. Looking up the rest from reference TRBV7-8 and TRBJ2-7 gives the full variable domain: GAGVSQSPRYKVAKRGQDVALRCDPISGHVSLFWYQQALGQGPEFLTYFQNEAQLDKSGLPSDRFFAERPEGSVSTLKIQRTQQEDSAVYLCASSSGGRQGNYEQYFGPGTRLTVT.

This clonotype has more than one count but fewer than ten. V usage is TRBV27 and J usage is TRBJ2-3; maybe TRBD2 (6 bases). Trimming left V 3 bases short and J 8 bases short, with 9 bases between. The CDR3 contains 12 residues. Germline V CDR1 and CDR2: MNHEY, SMNVEV (reference sequence). Written as DNA, the CDR3 is TGTGCCAGCAGTTTGGAGGGCGCTACGCAGTATTTT. Its protein product is CASSLEGATQYF.

V usage is TRBV27 and J usage is TRBJ2-1; D ambiguous. CDR1 is MNHEY, CDR2 SMNVEV, per germline (reference sequence). V was shortened by 11 bases and J by 8 bases, with 13 bases between the two germline ends. The CDR3 contains 11 residues. This CDR3 is CAGLATHEQFF. The CDR3, as DNA: TGTGCCGGCTTGGCCACCCATGAGCAGTTCTTC.

The count of this clonotype is one. The chain uses TRBV7-9 and TRBJ2-3; the D gene could be TRBD1 or TRBD2 (5 bases each). V gave up 4 bases and J gave up 6 bases, with 11 bases separating them. The CDR3 has 13 residues. CDR1 is SEHNR and CDR2 is FQNEAQ in the germline V gene (reference sequence). The DNA for the CDR3 is TGTGCCAGCAGCTACGGGTGGGGGGATACGCAGTATTTT. Translation: CASSYGWGDTQYF.

The chain carries TRBV5-1 and TRBJ2-7; 7 nucleotides match TRBD1. Losses at the gene ends were 3 bases for V and 5 bases for J; bases not matched to a gene: 14. This CDR3 comprises 16 residues. The germline V gene encodes CDR1 SGHRS and CDR2 YFSETQ. This chain's CDR3 is CASSSIPTTGFNEQYF. Here the CDR3 DNA reads TGCGCCAGCAGCTCTATACCAACGACAGGGTTTAACGAGCAGTACTTC.

J is TRBJ2-1 and V is TRBV5-1; unclear D gene. Trimming removed 0 bases from V and 5 bases from J, with 6 bases in between. Looked up from germline, CDR1 is SGHRS and CDR2 is YFSETQ. The CDR3 length is 13 residues. CDR3 nucleotides: TGCGCCAGCAGCTTGGGTACAGACAATGAGCAGTTCTTC. It codes for CASSLGTDNEQFF. The complete variable domain, with remaining parts taken from reference TRBV5-1 and TRBJ2-1, reads KAGVTQTPRYLIKTRGQQVTLSCSPISGHRSVSWYQQTPGQGLQFLFEYFSETQRNKGNFPGRFSGRQFSNSRSEMNVSTLELGDSALYLCASSLGTDNEQFFGPGTRLTVL.

This chain connects TRBV7-2 to TRBJ2-5, with TRBD2 matching 8 bases. The CDR3 spans 15 residues. Per the germline V gene, CDR1 is SGHTA and CDR2 is FQGNSA. With 7 bases clipped from V and 7 bases from J, the junction kept 14 bases outside the gene matches. The CDR3 loop reads CASNRPGLGKATQYF. Written as DNA, the CDR3 is TGTGCCAGCAATCGACCGGGACTAGGGAAAGCGACCCAGTACTTC.

V is TRBV2 and J is TRBJ2-2; no definite D call. Per germline, CDR1 SNHLY and CDR2 FYNNEI. V was pared by 8 bases and J by 0 bases, with 7 bases between. The CDR3 runs 13 residues. The DNA of the CDR3 is TGTGCCAGCGGTCTCTCGAACACCGGGGAGCTGTTTTTT. Translated, it gives CASGLSNTGELFF.

This clonotype was detected only a few times. The chain uses TRBV7-2 and TRBJ2-7; D gene unclear. Trimming shortened V by 7 bases and J by 5 bases, and 15 bases separated the two germline ends. Germline assignment: CDR1 SGHTA and CDR2 FQGNSA. CDR3 size: 13 residues. The CDR3 protein is CASKGTGSNEQYF. CDR3 sequence (DNA): TGTGCCAGCAAAGGCACGGGTTCTAACGAGCAGTACTTC. The complete variable domain, with remaining parts taken from reference TRBV7-2 and TRBJ2-7, reads GAGVSQSPSNKVTEKGKDVELRCDPISGHTALYWYRQSLGQGLEFLIYFQGNSAPDKSGLPSDRFSAERTGGSVSTLTIQRTQQEDSAVYLCASKGTGSNEQYFGPGTRLTVT.

This clonotype has at least ten counts. The rearrangement uses TRBV29-1 and TRBJ2-7, with 7 bases lining up with TRBD1. The V gene end was trimmed by 7 bases and the J gene end by 3 bases; junction bases not matched to a gene: 3. This CDR3 comprises 11 residues. Germline loops: CDR1 SQVTM, CDR2 ANQGSEA. The chain's CDR3 is CSAGDSYEQYF. CDR3 nucleotides: TGCAGCGCCGGGGACAGCTACGAGCAGTACTTC.

This chain uses TRBV6-2 or TRBV6-3 with TRBJ2-7, with D maybe TRBD2 (6 bases). This CDR3 contains 14 residues. The germline V gene has CDR1 MNHEY and CDR2 SVGEGT. Trimming cost V 6 bases and J 3 bases, with 15 bases left between them. CDR3 region: CASSTPGTFYEQYF. DNA for the CDR3: TGTGCCAGCAGCACCCCCGGGACTTTCTACGAGCAGTACTTC.

V and J are TRBV6-5 and TRBJ1-1, with a weak D call TRBD1 (6 bases). This CDR3 comprises 15 residues. V shed 6 bases and J shed 1 base, with 15 bases lying between them. Germline V lookup: CDR1 MNHEY, CDR2 SVGAGI. The CDR3 DNA reads as TGTGCCAGCAGCAGACTGGGGACACCGAACACTGAAGCTTTCTTT. Translation: CASSRLGTPNTEAFF.

The V call is TRBV7-2, the J call TRBJ2-3, with 7 bases aligning to TRBD2. CDR1 SGHTA and CDR2 FQGNSA come from the germline V gene. The J segment lost 10 bases and the V segment lost 8 bases, leaving 6 bases of the junction unmatched. The CDR3 covers 11 residues. CDR3 coding DNA: TGTGCCAGCCGTCGGGGGGATTCGCAGTATTTT. Its protein product is CASRRGDSQYF.

The genes are TRBV20-1 and TRBJ2-1; 8 bases match TRBD2. Unmatched junction bases numbered 6, after V lost 1 base and J lost 7 bases. Per germline, CDR1 DFQATT and CDR2 SNEGSKA (reference sequence). The CDR3 covers 14 residues. The CDR3 loop is CSARVIGRENEQFF. DNA of the CDR3: TGCAGTGCTAGAGTGATCGGGAGGGAAAATGAGCAGTTCTTC.

The chain combines TRBV29-1 with TRBJ2-1; no clear D gene. The DNA matches TRBJ2-7 better at its end, which makes the J call doubtful. CDR1 is SQVTM, CDR2 ANQGSEA, per germline. This CDR3 comprises 12 residues. DNA for the CDR3: TGCAGCGTTGAACTAGTCTACAATGAGCAGTACTTC. Amino acid sequence: CSVELVYNEQYF.

The chain recombines TRBV5-1 with TRBJ2-1; 7 bases match TRBD2. The ends lost 0 bases at V and 6 bases at J; junction bases unmatched: 6. The CDR3 runs 15 residues. Germline assignment: CDR1 SGHRS and CDR2 YFSETQ. The CDR3 bases are TGCGCCAGCAGCTTGGATGTGGGAGGGGTCAATGAGCAGTTCTTC. Its translation is CASSLDVGGVNEQFF.

The chain links TRBV5-1 to TRBJ2-6; TRBD1 aligns across 8 bases. Unmatched junction bases numbered 9, after V lost 4 bases and J lost 0 bases. From germline, CDR1 is SGHRS and CDR2 YFSETQ. The CDR3 loop spans 18 amino acids. The DNA for the CDR3 is TGCGCCAGCAGCGGACCAGGGGGCGCCAGCTCTGGGGCCAACGTCCTGACTTTC. It yields the protein CASSGPGGASSGANVLTF.

This clonotype was counted a few times. DNA of the CDR3: TGCGCCAGCAGCTTGGAGTCGGGAGGAAGTACAGAGCAGTACTTC. This translates into CASSLESGGSTEQYF. The chain uses TRBV5-1 and TRBJ2-5, with 7 bases that match TRBD2. The CDR3 contains 15 residues. Germline V gene lookup returns CDR1 SGHRS and CDR2 YFSETQ. Trimming removed 0 bases from V and 11 bases from J; junction bases left unmatched: 13.